What follows are 9 T cell receptor beta chains derived from one specimen sequenced in a study of shared clonotypes between healthy human individuals (dated by TCRdb to 2018 to 2021). The library relied on the immunoSEQ multiplex PCR assay. The immuneACCESS repertoire file appears here via TCRdb, limited to in-frame rearrangements. These files lack a portion of the clones; in checked studies, under half of the deficit traces to unresolved V genes, and the cause of the others is not known. The table for this sample lists fewer than 200,000 clones; about 68% of them were counted only once. The ten largest clones take up over 9.5% of the sample. Sequenced sample: memory CD4+ T cells sorted from blood. This specimen's cell subset or site label, interpreted: CD45RA-negative fraction. The receptors were sampled from a man aged 30 to 39 in good health.

This clone has only a few counts. The chain carries TRBV7-8 and TRBJ2-3; D uncertain. Germline V gene data show CDR1 as SGHVS and CDR2 as FQNEAQ. V gave up 1 base and J gave up 5 bases, with 1 base separating them. The CDR3 contains 11 residues. CDR3 DNA sequence: TGTGCCAGCAGCTTAGAAGATACGCAGTATTTT. As protein: CASSLEDTQYF.

The chain links TRBV11-2 to TRBJ2-1; 10 nucleotides align to TRBD2. The CDR3 has 18 amino acids. Germline CDR1 SGHAT, CDR2 FQNNGV. J gave up 4 bases and V 4 bases, and 13 bases lay outside the gene matches. The DNA for the CDR3 is TGTGCCAGCAGCTCGATAAGAAGCGGGAGGGGAGGTTACAATGAGCAGTTCTTC. Translated, it gives CASSSIRSGRGGYNEQFF.

The J gene is TRBJ1-1, the V gene TRBV19, with 8 bases lining up with TRBD1. Germline CDR1 reads LNHDA; CDR2 reads SQIVND (reference sequence). J lost 1 base, V lost 5 bases, and 9 bases had no gene match. This CDR3 has 16 amino acids. CDR3 sequence (DNA): TGTGCCAGTAGTTCTAGACCGGGACAGGCGAACACTGAAGCTTTCTTT. Protein product: CASSSRPGQANTEAFF.

This clone was recorded at least ten times. This sequence joins TRBV7-2 and TRBJ1-1; D possibly corresponds to TRBD1 (6 bases). V was shortened by 5 bases and J by 0 bases, with 13 bases between the two germline ends. This CDR3 has 15 amino acids. Germline V CDR1 and CDR2: SGHTA, FQGNSA. This CDR3 is CASSQKQGVNTEAFF. The DNA of the CDR3 is TGTGCCAGCAGCCAAAAACAGGGAGTGAACACTGAAGCTTTCTTT.

Note on this clone: A single base is all that separates this from a far larger clone, so a read error is likely. The chain has TRBV7-2 and TRBJ2-3, with 7 bases that match TRBD1. The junction had 5 bases not matched to a gene; V was cut back by 5 bases and J by 3 bases. The CDR3 is made up of 14 amino acids. Germline V lookup: CDR1 SGHTA, CDR2 FQGNSA. The CDR3 loop reads CASSPTGLTDTQYF. CDR3 nucleotide sequence: TGTGCCAGCAGCCCGACAGGGTTAACAGATACGCAGTATTTT.

In DNA form, the CDR3 reads TGTGCCAGCAGTTTTAGGTCAGGAGGGGAGACCCAGTACTTC. Protein: CASSFRSGGETQYF. The V gene is TRBV28, the J gene TRBJ2-5; tentatively, D is TRBD2 (6 bases). CDR3 size: 14 residues. Germline CDR1 MDHEN, CDR2 SYDVKM. With 3 bases removed from V and 5 bases from J, the gap between germline ends came to 13 bases.

This clone turned up a few times. V gene TRBV5-8 combines with J gene TRBJ1-5; 8 positions agree with TRBD1. The junction had 4 bases not matched to a gene; V was cut back by 2 bases and J by 6 bases. The CDR3 totals 14 residues. Per the germline V gene, CDR1 is SGHTS and CDR2 is YDEGEE. As DNA, the CDR3 is TGTGCCAGCAGCTTTCCAGGGGGCAGTCAGCCCCAGCATTTT. Amino acids: CASSFPGGSQPQHF. Drawing the rest from reference TRBV5-8 and TRBJ1-5, the complete variable domain is EAGVTQSPTHLIKTRGQQATLRCSPISGHTSVYWYQQALGLGLQFLLWYDEGEERNRGNFPPRFSGRQFPNYSSELNVNALELEDSALYLCASSFPGGSQPQHFGDGTRLSIL.

This clone was seen at least ten times. The chain combines TRBV2 with TRBJ1-3; D may be TRBD1 (6 bases). Germline CDR1 and CDR2: SNHLY and FYNNEI. The ends were cut back, 11 bases at V and 0 bases at J, with 11 bases in the middle. The CDR3 extends over 13 amino acids. The CDR3 sequence is CAGGQSSGNTIYF. The DNA of the CDR3 is TGTGCCGGAGGACAGAGCTCTGGAAACACCATATATTTT.

The chain combines TRBV5-5 with TRBJ2-2, with a possible D match to TRBD1 (5 bases). CDR1 and CDR2 (germline): SGHKS, YYEKEE (reference sequence). Trimming removed 2 bases from V and 2 bases from J, with 7 bases in between. This CDR3 contains 14 residues. In DNA, the CDR3 is TGTGCCAGCAGCTTTTGGACAAACACCGGGGAGCTGTTTTTT. It is translated as CASSFWTNTGELFF.